This T cell receptor (beta chain) appears in the sequencing data of a study of cytomegalovirus exposure and HLA in healthy donors. Study-wide context: The 120 validation repertoires used the same platform as the 550 to 700 first-cohort repertoires (as reported by a later analysis). General study results and limits: The study designated roughly 160 TCR beta chains cytomegalovirus-associated. There were some public TCRs occurring in many donors, but most TCR sequences were rare.

TCRdb's table, derived via immunoSEQ multiplex PCR, lists solely in-frame clones and lacks some. The table records some 86,000 clones, over 85% of them present only once. CDR1 is SGHTS and CDR2 is YDEGEE in the germline V gene. This CDR3 is built from 18 residues. J gave up 3 bases and V 4 bases, and 14 bases lay outside the gene matches. As concerns this clone: Antigen specificity is unknown.

The gene calls are TRBV5-8 and TRBJ2-5; 11 bases align to TRBD2. The TCR originated in a woman in her 30s in good health and CMV-seronegative. The sequencing sample was made of PBMCs. The CDR3 DNA reads as TGTGCCAGCAGCCCTAGGTCGTTACCGGGACTAGCGGAAGAGACCCAGTACTTC. It specifies CASSPRSLPGLAEETQYF.